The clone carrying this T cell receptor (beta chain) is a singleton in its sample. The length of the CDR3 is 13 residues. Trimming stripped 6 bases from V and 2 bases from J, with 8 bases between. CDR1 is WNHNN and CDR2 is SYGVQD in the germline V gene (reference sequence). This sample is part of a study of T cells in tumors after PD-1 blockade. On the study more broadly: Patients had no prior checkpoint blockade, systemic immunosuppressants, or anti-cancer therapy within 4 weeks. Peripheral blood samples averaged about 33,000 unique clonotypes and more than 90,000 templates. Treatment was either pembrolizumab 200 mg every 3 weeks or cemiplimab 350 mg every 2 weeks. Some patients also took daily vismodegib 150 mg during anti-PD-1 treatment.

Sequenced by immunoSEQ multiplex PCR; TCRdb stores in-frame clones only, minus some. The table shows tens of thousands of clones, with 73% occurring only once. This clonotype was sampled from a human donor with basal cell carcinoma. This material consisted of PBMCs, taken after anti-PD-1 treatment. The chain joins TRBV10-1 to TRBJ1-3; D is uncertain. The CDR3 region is CASRLDPGNTIYF. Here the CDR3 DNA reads TGCGCCAGCAGGTTGGACCCTGGAAACACCATATATTTT.